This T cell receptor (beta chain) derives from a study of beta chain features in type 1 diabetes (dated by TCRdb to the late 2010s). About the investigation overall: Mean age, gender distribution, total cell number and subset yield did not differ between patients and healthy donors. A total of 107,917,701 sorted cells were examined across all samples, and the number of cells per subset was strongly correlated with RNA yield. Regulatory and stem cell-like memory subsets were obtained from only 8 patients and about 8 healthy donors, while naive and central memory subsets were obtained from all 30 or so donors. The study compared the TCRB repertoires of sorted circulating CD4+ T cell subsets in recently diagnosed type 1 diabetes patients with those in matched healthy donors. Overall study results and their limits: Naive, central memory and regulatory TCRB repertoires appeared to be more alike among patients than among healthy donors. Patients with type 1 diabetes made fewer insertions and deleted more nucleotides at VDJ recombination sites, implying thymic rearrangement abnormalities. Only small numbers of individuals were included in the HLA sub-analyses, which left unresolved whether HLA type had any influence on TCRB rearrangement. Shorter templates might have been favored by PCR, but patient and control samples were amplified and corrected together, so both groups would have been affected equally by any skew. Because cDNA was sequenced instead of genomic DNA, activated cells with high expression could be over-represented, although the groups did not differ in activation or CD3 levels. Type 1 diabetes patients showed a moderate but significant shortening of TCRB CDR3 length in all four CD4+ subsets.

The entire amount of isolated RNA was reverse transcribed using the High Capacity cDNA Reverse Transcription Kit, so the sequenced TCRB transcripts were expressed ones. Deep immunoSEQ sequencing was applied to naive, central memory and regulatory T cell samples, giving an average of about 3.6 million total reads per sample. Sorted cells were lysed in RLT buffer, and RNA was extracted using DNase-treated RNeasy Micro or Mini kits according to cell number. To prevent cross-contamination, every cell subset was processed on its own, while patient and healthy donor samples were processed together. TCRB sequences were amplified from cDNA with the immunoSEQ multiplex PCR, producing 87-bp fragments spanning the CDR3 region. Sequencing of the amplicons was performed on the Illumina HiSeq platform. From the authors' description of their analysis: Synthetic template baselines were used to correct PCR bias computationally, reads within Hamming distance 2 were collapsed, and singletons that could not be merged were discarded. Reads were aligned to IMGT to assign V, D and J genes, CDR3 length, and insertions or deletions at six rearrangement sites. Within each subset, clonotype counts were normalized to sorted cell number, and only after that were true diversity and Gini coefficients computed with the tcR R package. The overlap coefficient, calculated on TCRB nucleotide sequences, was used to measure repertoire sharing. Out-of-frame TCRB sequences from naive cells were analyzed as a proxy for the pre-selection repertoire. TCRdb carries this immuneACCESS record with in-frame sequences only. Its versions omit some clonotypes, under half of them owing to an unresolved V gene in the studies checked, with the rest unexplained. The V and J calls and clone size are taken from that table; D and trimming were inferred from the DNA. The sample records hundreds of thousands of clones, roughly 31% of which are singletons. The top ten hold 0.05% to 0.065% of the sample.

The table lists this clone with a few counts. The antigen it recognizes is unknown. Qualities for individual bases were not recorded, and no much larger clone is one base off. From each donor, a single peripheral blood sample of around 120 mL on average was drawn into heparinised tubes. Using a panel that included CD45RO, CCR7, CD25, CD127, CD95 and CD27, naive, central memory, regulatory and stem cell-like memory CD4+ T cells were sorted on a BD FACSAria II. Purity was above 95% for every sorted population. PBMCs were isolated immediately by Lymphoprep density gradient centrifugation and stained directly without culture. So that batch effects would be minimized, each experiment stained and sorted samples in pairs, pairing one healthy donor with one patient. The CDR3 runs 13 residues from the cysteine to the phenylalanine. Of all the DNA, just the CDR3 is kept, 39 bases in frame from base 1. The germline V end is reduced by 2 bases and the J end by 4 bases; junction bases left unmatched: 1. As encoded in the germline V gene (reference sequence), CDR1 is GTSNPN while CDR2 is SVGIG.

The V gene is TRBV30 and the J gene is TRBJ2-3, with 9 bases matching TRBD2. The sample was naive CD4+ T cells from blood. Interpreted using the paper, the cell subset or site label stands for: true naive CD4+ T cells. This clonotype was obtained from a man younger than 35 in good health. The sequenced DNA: TGTGCCTGGAGTAAGCGGGAGGCAGATACGCAGTATTTT. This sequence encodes CAWSKREADTQYF.